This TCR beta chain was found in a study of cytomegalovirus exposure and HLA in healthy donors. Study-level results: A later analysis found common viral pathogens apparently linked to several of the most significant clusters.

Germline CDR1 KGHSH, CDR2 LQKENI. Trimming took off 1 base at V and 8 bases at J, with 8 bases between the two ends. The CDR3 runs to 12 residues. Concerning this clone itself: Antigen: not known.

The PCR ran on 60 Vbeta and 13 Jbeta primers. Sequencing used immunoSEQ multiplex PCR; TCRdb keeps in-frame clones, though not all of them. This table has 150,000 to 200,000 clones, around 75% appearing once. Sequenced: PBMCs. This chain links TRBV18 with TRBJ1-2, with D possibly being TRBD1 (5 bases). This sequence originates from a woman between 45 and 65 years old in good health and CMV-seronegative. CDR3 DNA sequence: TGTGCCAGCTCACCACTTCAGGGAGGCTACACCTTC. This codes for CASSPLQGGYTF.